These 18 T cell receptor beta chains came from one sample sequenced in a study of T cell changes during pregnancy in multiple sclerosis. Clones were read by immunoSEQ multiplex PCR, and TCRdb kept only the in-frame ones, dropping some. The table shows about 33,000 clones, with roughly nine tenths occurring only once. The sequencing here drew on CD4+ T cells from peripheral blood mononuclear cells, taken in the third trimester of pregnancy. The origin of the receptors is a female donor in good health, enrolled as a control in a pregnancy study.

This clone came up a few times. The chain uses TRBV25-1 and TRBJ2-1; 11 bases fit TRBD2. From germline, CDR1 is MGHDK and CDR2 SYGVNS. The CDR3 is 11 amino acids. V trimming: 8 bases; J trimming: 14 bases; junction bases outside the gene matches: 5. This CDR3 reads CASATSGNKFF. CDR3 nucleotide sequence: TGTGCCAGCGCGACTAGCGGGAACAAGTTCTTC.

This chain connects TRBV4-2 to TRBJ1-1, with 8 bases lining up with TRBD1. The CDR3 is 14 amino acids. Germline assignment: CDR1 LGHNA and CDR2 YNFKEQ. The ends lost 4 bases at V and 4 bases at J; junction bases unmatched: 5. The CDR3 sequence: CASSRTGFGTEAFF. Here the CDR3 DNA reads TGTGCCAGCAGCCGGACAGGGTTTGGCACTGAAGCTTTCTTT.

This chain joins TRBV7-3 and TRBJ2-2, with a tentative D call TRBD1 (6 bases). The V end was cut by 3 bases, the J end by 4 bases, with 21 bases between. The CDR3 sequence is 18 residues long. In germline, CDR1 is SGHTA, CDR2 FQGTGA. CDR3 sequence: CASSFVTGLGGVTGELFF. CDR3 DNA sequence: TGTGCCAGCAGCTTTGTAACAGGGTTAGGTGGGGTCACCGGGGAGCTGTTTTTT.

The chain uses TRBV5-1 and TRBJ2-5; D is ambiguous. CDR3 length: 16 amino acids. Germline loops: CDR1 SGHRS, CDR2 YFSETQ. Trimming left V 4 bases short and J 4 bases short, with 20 bases between. CDR3 in amino acids: CASSPSLAAQGETQYF. Here the CDR3 DNA reads TGCGCCAGCAGCCCCTCGTTGGCGGCGCAAGGAGAGACCCAGTACTTC. Variable domain in full (rest from reference TRBV5-1 and TRBJ2-5): KAGVTQTPRYLIKTRGQQVTLSCSPISGHRSVSWYQQTPGQGLQFLFEYFSETQRNKGNFPGRFSGRQFSNSRSEMNVSTLELGDSALYLCASSPSLAAQGETQYFGPGTRLLVL.

In DNA form, the CDR3 reads TGTGCCAGCAGGATAGCGGGAGATAGAAATACGCAGTATTTT. Translated, it gives CASRIAGDRNTQYF. The V and J genes are TRBV13 and TRBJ2-3; 9 bases match TRBD2. The trim removed 6 bases at V and 7 bases at J, leaving 8 bases unmatched. Germline CDR1 is PRHDT and CDR2 is FYEKMQ (reference sequence). The CDR3 spans 14 residues.

This clone was seen a few times. This chain links TRBV4-3 with TRBJ2-2; TRBD1 aligns across 10 bases. This CDR3 is built from 17 residues. In germline, CDR1 is LGHNA, CDR2 YSLEER. V was clipped by 0 bases and J by 5 bases; unmatched bases: 6. CDR3 sequence (DNA): TGCGCCAGCAGCCAAGATCGACAGGGGGCGAGGACCGGGGAGCTGTTTTTT. This translates into CASSQDRQGARTGELFF.

The rearrangement joins TRBV28 to TRBJ1-5; D not certain. In germline, CDR1 is MDHEN, CDR2 SYDVKM. V dropped 6 bases and J dropped 3 bases, with 9 bases sitting between them. The CDR3 is 13 amino acids. This chain's CDR3 is CASRTGINQPQHF. CDR3 bases: TGTGCCAGCAGAACCGGGATCAATCAGCCCCAGCATTTT.

The chain couples TRBV5-4 to TRBJ1-1; TRBD1 matches at 9 bases. Losses at the gene ends were 4 bases for V and 2 bases for J; bases not matched to a gene: 9. The CDR3 has 16 residues. CDR1 and CDR2 from the germline V gene are SGHNT and YYREEE (reference sequence). The CDR3 is CASSAKTGGRNTEAFF. CDR3 in DNA: TGTGCCAGCAGCGCGAAAACAGGGGGCCGAAACACTGAAGCTTTCTTT.

This clone is a singleton in its sample. The rearrangement links TRBV2 to TRBJ2-5, with 7 bases fitting TRBD1. The germline V gene has CDR1 SNHLY and CDR2 FYNNEI. The CDR3 covers 12 residues. With V trimmed by 6 bases and J by 4 bases, 2 bases remained unmatched. DNA of the CDR3: TGTGCCAGCAGCCGACAGGGAGAGACCCAGTACTTC. Translating gives CASSRQGETQYF.

This clone was observed once. The CDR3 region has the DNA TGTGCCAGCAGTTTCAGGGAAGGCACAGATACGCAGTATTTT. It is translated as CASSFREGTDTQYF. This chain links TRBV28 with TRBJ2-3, with a weak D call TRBD1 (5 bases). This CDR3 contains 14 residues. V dropped 3 bases and J dropped 1 base, with 8 bases sitting between them. The germline gives CDR1 MDHEN, CDR2 SYDVKM.

The chain has TRBV5-1 and TRBJ2-3; 10 bases align to TRBD2. J gave up 6 bases and V 6 bases, and 7 bases lay outside the gene matches. Germline CDR1 SGHRS, CDR2 YFSETQ. The CDR3 is 14 residues long. CDR3 region: CASTERGGPDTQYF. The CDR3 DNA is TGCGCCAGCACGGAGCGGGGGGGCCCGGATACGCAGTATTTT.

The CDR3 reads CASSWTDSAGNTIYF. The CDR3 DNA reads as TGTGCCAGCAGCTGGACAGACAGCGCTGGAAACACCATATATTTT. The chain carries TRBV9 and TRBJ1-3; D might be TRBD1 (6 bases). The germline V gene has CDR1 SGDLS and CDR2 YYNGEE. This CDR3 region has 15 residues. V lost 4 bases and J 2 bases, leaving 13 bases between the germline ends.

The genes are TRBV6-5 and TRBJ1-4; TRBD1 is a possible D gene (6 bases). Germline lookup yields CDR1 MNHEY and CDR2 SVGAGI. The V end was cut by 8 bases, the J end by 5 bases, with 12 bases between. The CDR3 contains 13 residues. The CDR3 DNA is TGTGCCAGCGGGGGCAGAGAGAATGAAAAACTGTTTTTT. Translation: CASGGRENEKLFF.

The V and J genes are TRBV19 and TRBJ2-2, with 10 bases aligning to TRBD2. This CDR3 is built from 18 residues. From germline, CDR1 is LNHDA and CDR2 SQIVND (reference sequence). The ends lost 0 bases at V and 1 base at J; junction bases unmatched: 5. CDR3 nucleotides: TGTGCCAGTAGTATAGATCCCTGGACTAGCGGGAACACCGGGGAGCTGTTTTTT. Translated: CASSIDPWTSGNTGELFF.

The V call is TRBV28, the J call TRBJ2-7, with 8 bases fitting TRBD1. Trimming cost V 1 base and J 3 bases; bases outside gene matches: 11. Germline V gene data show CDR1 as MDHEN and CDR2 as SYDVKM. The CDR3 is 17 residues long. The CDR3 spells CASSLSTGTGGNYEQYF. CDR3 nucleotide sequence: TGTGCCAGCAGTTTATCGACGGGAACAGGGGGGAACTACGAGCAGTACTTC. The full variable domain, with the rest looked up from reference TRBV28 and TRBJ2-7, is DVKVTQSSRYLVKRTGEKVFLECVQDMDHENMFWYRQDPGLGLRLIYFSYDVKMKEKGDIPEGYSVSREKKERFSLILESASTNQTSMYLCASSLSTGTGGNYEQYFGPGTRLTVT.

The chain combines TRBV27 with TRBJ2-5; perhaps TRBD2 as D (6 bases). The CDR3 contains 12 residues. V dropped 3 bases and J dropped 4 bases, with 6 bases sitting between them. Germline assignment: CDR1 MNHEY and CDR2 SMNVEV (reference sequence). This chain's CDR3 is CASSFSGETQYF. CDR3 bases: TGTGCCAGCAGTTTTAGCGGAGAGACCCAGTACTTC.

This chain links TRBV15 with TRBJ1-2, with D uncertain. Germline lookup yields CDR1 LNHNV and CDR2 YYDKDF (reference sequence). The CDR3 totals 16 residues. V was cut by 0 bases and J by 2 bases, with 13 bases left in between. In nucleotides, the CDR3 is TGTGCCACCAGCAGAGACAGAAATAATTACAACTATGGCTACACCTTC. It codes for CATSRDRNNYNYGYTF.

The gene calls are TRBV10-2 and TRBJ1-1; D perhaps matches TRBD1 (6 bases). Germline V gives CDR1 WSHSY, CDR2 SAAADI. The CDR3 sequence is 16 residues long. Trimming shortened V by 0 bases and J by 2 bases, and 13 bases separated the two germline ends. CDR3 amino acids: CASSESQGWGNTEAFF. CDR3 nucleotides: TGCGCCAGCAGTGAGTCCCAGGGGTGGGGTAACACTGAAGCTTTCTTT.